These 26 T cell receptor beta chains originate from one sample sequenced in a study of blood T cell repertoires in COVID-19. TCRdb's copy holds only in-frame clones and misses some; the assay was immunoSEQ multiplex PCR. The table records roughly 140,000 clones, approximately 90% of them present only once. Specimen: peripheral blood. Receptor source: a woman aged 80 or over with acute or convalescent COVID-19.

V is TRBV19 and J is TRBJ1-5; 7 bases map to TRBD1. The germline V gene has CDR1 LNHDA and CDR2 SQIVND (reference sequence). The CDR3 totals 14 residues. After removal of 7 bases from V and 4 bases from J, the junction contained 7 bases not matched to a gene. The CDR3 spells CASMPGQTNQPQHF. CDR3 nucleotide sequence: TGTGCCAGTATGCCGGGACAGACTAATCAGCCCCAGCATTTT.

Written as DNA, the CDR3 is TGTGCCAGCAGACTGACAGCGAACACCGGGGAGCTGTTTTTT. Amino acid sequence: CASRLTANTGELFF. The chain couples TRBV6-6 to TRBJ2-2, with a possible D match to TRBD1 (5 bases). The CDR3 is 14 residues long. V dropped 6 bases and J dropped 0 bases, with 8 bases sitting between them. The germline V gene has CDR1 MNHNY and CDR2 SVGAGI (reference sequence).

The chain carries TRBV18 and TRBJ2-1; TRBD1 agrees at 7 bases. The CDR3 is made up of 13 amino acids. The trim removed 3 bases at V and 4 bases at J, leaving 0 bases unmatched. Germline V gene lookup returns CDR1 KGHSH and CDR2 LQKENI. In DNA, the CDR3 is TGTGCCAGCTCACCGGGACAGTACAATGAGCAGTTCTTC. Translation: CASSPGQYNEQFF.

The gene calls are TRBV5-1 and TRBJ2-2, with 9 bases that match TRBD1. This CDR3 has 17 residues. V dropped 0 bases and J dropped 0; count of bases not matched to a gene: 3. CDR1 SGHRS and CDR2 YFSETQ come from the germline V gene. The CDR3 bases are TGCGCCAGCAGCTTGGCAACAGGGGGCGCGAACACCGGGGAGCTGTTTTTT. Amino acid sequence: CASSLATGGANTGELFF.

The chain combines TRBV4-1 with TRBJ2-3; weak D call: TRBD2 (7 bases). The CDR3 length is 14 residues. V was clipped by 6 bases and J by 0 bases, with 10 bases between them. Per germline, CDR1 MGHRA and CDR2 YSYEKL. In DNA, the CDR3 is TGCGCCAGCAGAGGGGGGGGAAGCACAGATACGCAGTATTTT. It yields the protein CASRGGGSTDTQYF.

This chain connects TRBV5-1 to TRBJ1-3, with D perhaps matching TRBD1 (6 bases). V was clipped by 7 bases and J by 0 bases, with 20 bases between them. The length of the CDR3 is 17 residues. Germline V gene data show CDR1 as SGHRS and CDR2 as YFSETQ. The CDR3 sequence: CASQFSPGVGSGNTIYF. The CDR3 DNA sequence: TGCGCCAGCCAGTTTTCCCCAGGGGTAGGCTCTGGAAACACCATATATTTT.

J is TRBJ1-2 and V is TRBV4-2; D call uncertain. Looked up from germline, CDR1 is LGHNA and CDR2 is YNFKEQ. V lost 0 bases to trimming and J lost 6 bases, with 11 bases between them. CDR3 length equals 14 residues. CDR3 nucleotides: TGTGCCAGCAGCCAAGATGGCCAGGTCAATGGCTACACCTTC. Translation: CASSQDGQVNGYTF.

DNA of the CDR3: TGTGCCAGCAGGCTAACAGGGGCGCTTGGCTACACCTTC. Residues: CASRLTGALGYTF. This rearrangement joins TRBV6-5 to TRBJ1-2, with TRBD1 identical over 7 bases. With V trimmed by 6 bases and J by 7 bases, 8 bases remained unmatched. Germline CDR1 reads MNHEY; CDR2 reads SVGAGI. The CDR3 runs to 13 residues.

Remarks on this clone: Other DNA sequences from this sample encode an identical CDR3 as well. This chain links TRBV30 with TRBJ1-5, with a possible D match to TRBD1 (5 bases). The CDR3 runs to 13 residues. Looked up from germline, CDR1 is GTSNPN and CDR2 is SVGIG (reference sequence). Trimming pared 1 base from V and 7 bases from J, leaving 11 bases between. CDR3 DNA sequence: TGTGCCTGGAGTGGGCAGGGTGACCAGCCCCAGCATTTT. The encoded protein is CAWSGQGDQPQHF.

The CDR3 region is CASTTTGGWGGYTF. The CDR3 region has the DNA TGTGCCAGCACCACGACAGGGGGCTGGGGGGGCTACACCTTC. This sequence joins TRBV2 and TRBJ1-2; 10 nucleotides match TRBD1. Germline V gene data show CDR1 as SNHLY and CDR2 as FYNNEI. The trim removed 7 bases at V and 8 bases at J, leaving 10 bases unmatched. CDR3 length equals 14 residues. The full variable domain, completed using reference TRBV2 and TRBJ1-2, is EPEVTQTPSHQVTQMGQEVILRCVPISNHLYFYWYRQILGQKVEFLVSFYNNEISEKSEIFDDQFSVERPDGSNFTLKIRSTKLEDSAMYFCASTTTGGWGGYTFGSGTRLTVV.

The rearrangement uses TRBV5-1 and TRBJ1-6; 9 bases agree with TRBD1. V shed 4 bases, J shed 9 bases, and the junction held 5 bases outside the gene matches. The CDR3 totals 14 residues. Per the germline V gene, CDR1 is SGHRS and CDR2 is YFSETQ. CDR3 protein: CASSVGQGLSPLHF. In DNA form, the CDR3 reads TGCGCCAGCAGCGTCGGACAGGGGCTTTCACCCCTCCACTTT.

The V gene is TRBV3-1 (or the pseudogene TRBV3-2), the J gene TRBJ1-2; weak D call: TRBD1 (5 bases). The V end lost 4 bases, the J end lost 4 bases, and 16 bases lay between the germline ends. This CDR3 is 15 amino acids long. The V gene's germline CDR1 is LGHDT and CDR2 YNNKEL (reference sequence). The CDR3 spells CASSLRDSAAYGYTF. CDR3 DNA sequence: TGTGCCAGCAGCCTTCGGGACTCGGCGGCCTATGGCTACACCTTC.

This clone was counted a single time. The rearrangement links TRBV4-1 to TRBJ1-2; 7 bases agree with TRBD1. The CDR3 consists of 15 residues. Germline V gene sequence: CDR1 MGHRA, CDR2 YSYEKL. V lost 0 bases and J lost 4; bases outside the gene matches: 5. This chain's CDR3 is CASSQDGRGVYGYTF. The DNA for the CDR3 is TGCGCCAGCAGCCAAGACGGCAGGGGGGTCTATGGCTACACCTTC.

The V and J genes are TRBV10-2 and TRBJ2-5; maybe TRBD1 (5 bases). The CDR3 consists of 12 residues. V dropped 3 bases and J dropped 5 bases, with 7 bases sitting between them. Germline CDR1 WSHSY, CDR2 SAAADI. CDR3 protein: CASSEQAETQYF. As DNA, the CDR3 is TGCGCCAGCAGTGAACAGGCGGAGACCCAGTACTTC.

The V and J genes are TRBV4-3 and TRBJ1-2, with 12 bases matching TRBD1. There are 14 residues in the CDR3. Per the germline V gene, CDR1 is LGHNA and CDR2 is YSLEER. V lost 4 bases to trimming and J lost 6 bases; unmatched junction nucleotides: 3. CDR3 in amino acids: CASSRGQGANGYTF. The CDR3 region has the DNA TGCGCCAGCAGCCGGGGACAGGGGGCGAATGGCTACACCTTC.

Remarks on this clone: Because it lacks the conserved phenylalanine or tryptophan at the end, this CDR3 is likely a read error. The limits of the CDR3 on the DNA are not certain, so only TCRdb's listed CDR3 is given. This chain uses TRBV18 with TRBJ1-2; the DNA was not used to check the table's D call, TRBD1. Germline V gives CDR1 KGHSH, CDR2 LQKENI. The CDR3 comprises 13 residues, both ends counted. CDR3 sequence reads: CASSPRTGGLFFE.

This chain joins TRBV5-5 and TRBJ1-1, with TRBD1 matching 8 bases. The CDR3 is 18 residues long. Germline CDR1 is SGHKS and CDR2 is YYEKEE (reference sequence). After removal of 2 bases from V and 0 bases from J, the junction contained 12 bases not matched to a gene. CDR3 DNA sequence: TGTGCCAGCAGCTTTTCCCCGGACAGGGCGGCAATGAACACTGAAGCTTTCTTT. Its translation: CASSFSPDRAAMNTEAFF.

Here the CDR3 DNA reads TGTGCCAGCAGCTTGGGGGGAGATGCTTTCTTT. This gives the protein CASSLGGDAFF. The V call is TRBV5-4, the J call TRBJ1-1; no reliable D call. This CDR3 spans 11 amino acids. Germline V gives CDR1 SGHNT, CDR2 YYREEE (reference sequence). Trimming left V 0 bases short and J 11 bases short, with 8 bases between. Full variable domain (rest looked up from reference TRBV5-4 and TRBJ1-1): ETGVTQSPTHLIKTRGQQVTLRCSSQSGHNTVSWYQQALGQGPQFIFQYYREEENGRGNFPPRFSGLQFPNYSSELNVNALELDDSALYLCASSLGGDAFFGQGTRLTVV.

Written as DNA, the CDR3 is TGTGCCTGGAGTTCGGGACAGGGGATCACCGGGGAGCTGTTTTTT. Encoded protein: CAWSSGQGITGELFF. The V and J genes are TRBV30 and TRBJ2-2, with TRBD1 matching 10 bases. This CDR3 region has 15 residues. The trim removed 2 bases at V and 4 bases at J, leaving 4 bases unmatched. Per germline, CDR1 GTSNPN and CDR2 SVGIG (reference sequence). Using reference TRBV30 and TRBJ2-2 for the parts outside the CDR3, the full variable domain is SQTIHQWPATLVQPVGSPLSLECTVEGTSNPNLYWYRQAAGRGLQLLFYSVGIGQISSEVPQNLSASRPQDRQFILSSKKLLLSDSGFYLCAWSSGQGITGELFFGEGSRLTVL.

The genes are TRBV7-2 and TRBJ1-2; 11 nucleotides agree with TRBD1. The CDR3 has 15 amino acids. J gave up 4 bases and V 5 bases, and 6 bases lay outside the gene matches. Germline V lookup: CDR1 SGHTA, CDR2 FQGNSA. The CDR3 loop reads CASSQDRGPGYGYTF. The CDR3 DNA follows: TGTGCCAGCAGCCAGGACAGGGGGCCCGGCTATGGCTACACCTTC.

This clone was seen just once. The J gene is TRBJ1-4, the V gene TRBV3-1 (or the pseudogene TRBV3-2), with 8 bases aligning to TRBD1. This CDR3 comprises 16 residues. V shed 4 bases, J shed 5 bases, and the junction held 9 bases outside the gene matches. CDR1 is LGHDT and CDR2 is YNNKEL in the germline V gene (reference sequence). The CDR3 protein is CASSPFPGGGNEKLFF. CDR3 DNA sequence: TGTGCCAGCAGCCCCTTCCCAGGGGGCGGCAATGAAAAACTGTTTTTT.

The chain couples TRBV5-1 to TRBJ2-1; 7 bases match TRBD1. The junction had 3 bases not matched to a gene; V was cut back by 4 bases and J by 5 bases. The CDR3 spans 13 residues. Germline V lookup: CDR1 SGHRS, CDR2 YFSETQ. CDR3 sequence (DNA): TGCGCCAGCAGCCAACAGGGGAACAATGAGCAGTTCTTC. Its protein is CASSQQGNNEQFF.

CDR3 in DNA: TGCGCCAGCAGCTCGGGACAGGATGGTGAAAAACTGTTTTTT. The encoded protein is CASSSGQDGEKLFF. The chain has TRBV5-1 and TRBJ1-4, with 8 bases matching TRBD1. After removal of 3 bases from V and 7 bases from J, the junction contained 5 bases not matched to a gene. From germline, CDR1 is SGHRS and CDR2 YFSETQ. The length of the CDR3 is 14 residues.

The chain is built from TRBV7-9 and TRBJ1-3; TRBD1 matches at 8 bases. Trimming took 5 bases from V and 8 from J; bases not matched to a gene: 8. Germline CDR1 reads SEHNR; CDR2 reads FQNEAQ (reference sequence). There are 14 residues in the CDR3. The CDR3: CASSLTGGKDTIYF. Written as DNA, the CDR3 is TGTGCCAGCAGCCTAACAGGGGGGAAAGACACCATATATTTT.

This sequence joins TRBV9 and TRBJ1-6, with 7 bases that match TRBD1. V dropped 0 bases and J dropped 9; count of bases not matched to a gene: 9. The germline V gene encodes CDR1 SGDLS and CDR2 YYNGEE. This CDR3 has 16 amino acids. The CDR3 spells CASSVGSTGESSPLHF. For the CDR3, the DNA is TGTGCCAGCAGCGTAGGGAGTACAGGGGAGAGTTCACCCCTCCACTTT.

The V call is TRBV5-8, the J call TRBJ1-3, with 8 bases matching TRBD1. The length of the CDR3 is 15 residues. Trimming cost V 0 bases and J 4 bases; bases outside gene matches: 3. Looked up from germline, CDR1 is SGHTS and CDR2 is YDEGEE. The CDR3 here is CASSLGRTGGNTIYF. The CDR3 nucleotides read TGTGCCAGCAGCTTGGGTAGGACAGGGGGAAACACCATATATTTT.